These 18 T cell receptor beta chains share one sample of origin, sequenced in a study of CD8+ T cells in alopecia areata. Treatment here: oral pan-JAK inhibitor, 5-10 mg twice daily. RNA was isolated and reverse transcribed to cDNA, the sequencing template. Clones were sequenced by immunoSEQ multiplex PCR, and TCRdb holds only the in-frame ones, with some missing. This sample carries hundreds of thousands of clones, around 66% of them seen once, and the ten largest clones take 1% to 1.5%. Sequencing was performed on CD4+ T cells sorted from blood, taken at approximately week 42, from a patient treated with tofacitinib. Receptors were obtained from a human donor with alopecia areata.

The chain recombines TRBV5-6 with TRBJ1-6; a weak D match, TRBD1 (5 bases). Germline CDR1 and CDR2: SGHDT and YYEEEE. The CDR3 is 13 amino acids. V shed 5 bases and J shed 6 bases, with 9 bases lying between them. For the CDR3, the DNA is TGTGCCAGCAGGGGGGACGGTAATTCACCCCTCCACTTT. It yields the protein CASRGDGNSPLHF.

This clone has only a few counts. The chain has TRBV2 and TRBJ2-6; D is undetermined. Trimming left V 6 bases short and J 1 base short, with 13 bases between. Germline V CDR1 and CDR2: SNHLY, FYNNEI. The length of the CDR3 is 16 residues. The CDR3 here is CASSRLASSGANVLTF. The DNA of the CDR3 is TGTGCCAGCAGCCGGCTCGCAAGTTCTGGGGCCAACGTCCTGACTTTC.

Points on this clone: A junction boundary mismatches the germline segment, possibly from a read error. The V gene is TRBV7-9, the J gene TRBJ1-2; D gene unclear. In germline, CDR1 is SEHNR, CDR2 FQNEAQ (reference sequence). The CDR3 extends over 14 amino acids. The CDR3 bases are TGTGCCAGCAGTTTAGGGTTTGGAGGCTATGGCTACACCTTC. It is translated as CASSLGFGGYGYTF.

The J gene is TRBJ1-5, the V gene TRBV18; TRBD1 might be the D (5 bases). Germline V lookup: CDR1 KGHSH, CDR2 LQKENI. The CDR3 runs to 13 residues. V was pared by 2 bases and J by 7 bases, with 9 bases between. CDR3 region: CASSPSGDQPQHF. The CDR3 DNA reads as TGTGCCAGCTCACCATCGGGGGACCAGCCCCAGCATTTT.

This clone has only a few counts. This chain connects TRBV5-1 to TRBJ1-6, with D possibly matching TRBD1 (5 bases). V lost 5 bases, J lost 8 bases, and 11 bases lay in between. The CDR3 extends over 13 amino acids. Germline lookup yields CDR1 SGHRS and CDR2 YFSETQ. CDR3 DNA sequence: TGCGCCAGCAGTCGCACCAGGGATTCACCCCTCCACTTT. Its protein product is CASSRTRDSPLHF.

The DNA for the CDR3 is TGTGCCAGCGCCGAGGCTGGGTGGACAGATACGCAGTATTTT. Translated, it gives CASAEAGWTDTQYF. The chain carries TRBV5-6 and TRBJ2-3, with D hard to call. This CDR3 is 14 amino acids long. Germline V CDR1 and CDR2: SGHDT, YYEEEE. The germline V and J ends were trimmed by 7 bases and 3 bases, with 15 bases remaining between them.

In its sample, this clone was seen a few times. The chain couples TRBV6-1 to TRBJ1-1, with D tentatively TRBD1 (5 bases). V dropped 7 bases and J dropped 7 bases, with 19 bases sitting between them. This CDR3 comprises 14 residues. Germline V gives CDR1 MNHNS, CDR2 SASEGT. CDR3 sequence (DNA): TGTGCCAGCACCCACCTAGGGCCAGGGCGTGAAGCTTTCTTT. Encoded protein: CASTHLGPGREAFF.

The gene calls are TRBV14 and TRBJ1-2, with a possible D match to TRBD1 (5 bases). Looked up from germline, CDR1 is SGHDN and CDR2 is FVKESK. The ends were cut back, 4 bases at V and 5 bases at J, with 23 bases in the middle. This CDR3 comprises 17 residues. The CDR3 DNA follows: TGTGCCAGCAGCCCCCCCAACGGGGAATTGGGACCTTATGGCTACACCTTC. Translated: CASSPPNGELGPYGYTF.

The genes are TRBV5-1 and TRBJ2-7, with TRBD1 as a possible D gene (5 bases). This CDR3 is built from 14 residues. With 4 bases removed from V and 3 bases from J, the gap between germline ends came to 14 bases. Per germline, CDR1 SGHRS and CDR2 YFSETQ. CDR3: CASSQNQGGYEQYF. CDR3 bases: TGCGCCAGCAGCCAAAACCAGGGTGGCTACGAGCAGTACTTC.

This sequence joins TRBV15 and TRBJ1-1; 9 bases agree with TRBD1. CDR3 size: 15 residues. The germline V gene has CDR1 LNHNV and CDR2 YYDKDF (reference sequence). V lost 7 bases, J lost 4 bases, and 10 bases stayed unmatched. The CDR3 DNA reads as TGTGCCACCACTTCGACAGGGGGAGTTGGCACTGAAGCTTTCTTT. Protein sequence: CATTSTGGVGTEAFF.

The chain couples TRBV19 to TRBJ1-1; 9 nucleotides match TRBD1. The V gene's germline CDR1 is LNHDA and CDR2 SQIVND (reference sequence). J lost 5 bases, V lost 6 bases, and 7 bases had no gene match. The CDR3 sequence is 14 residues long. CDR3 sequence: CASRTQGAATEAFF. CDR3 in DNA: TGTGCCAGTAGGACACAGGGGGCAGCGACTGAAGCTTTCTTT.

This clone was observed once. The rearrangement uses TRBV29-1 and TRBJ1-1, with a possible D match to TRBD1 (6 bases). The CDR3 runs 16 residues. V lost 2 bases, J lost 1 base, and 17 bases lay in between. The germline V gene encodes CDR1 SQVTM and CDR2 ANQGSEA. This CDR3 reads CSVESWGGRGNTEAFF. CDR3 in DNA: TGCAGCGTTGAATCTTGGGGCGGCAGGGGGAACACTGAAGCTTTCTTT.

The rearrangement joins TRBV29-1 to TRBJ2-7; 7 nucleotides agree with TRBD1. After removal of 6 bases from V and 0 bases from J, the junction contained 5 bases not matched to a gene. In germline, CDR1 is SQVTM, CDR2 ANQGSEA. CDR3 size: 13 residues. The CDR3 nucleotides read TGCAGCGTCTCGGGACAGTTCTCCTACGAGCAGTACTTC. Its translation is CSVSGQFSYEQYF.

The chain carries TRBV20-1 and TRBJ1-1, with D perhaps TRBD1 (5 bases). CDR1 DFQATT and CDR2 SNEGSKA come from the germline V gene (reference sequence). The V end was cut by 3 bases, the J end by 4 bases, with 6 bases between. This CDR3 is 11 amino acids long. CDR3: CSARGPTEAFF. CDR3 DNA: TGCAGTGCTAGGGGACCCACTGAAGCTTTCTTT.

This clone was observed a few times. The CDR3 sequence is CSVAYKPSTDTQYF. CDR3 in DNA: TGCAGCGTTGCTTATAAACCGAGCACAGATACGCAGTATTTT. The genes are TRBV29-1 and TRBJ2-3, with no clear D. The ends were cut back, 4 bases at V and 0 bases at J, with 11 bases in the middle. Germline-derived CDR1 and CDR2 are SQVTM and ANQGSEA. This CDR3 region has 14 residues.

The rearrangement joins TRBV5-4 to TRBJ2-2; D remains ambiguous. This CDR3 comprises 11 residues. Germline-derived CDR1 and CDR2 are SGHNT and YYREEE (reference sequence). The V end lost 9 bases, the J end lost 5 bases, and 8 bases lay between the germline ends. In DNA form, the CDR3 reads TGTGCCACCGTCGAAACCGGGGAGCTGTTTTTT. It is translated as CATVETGELFF.

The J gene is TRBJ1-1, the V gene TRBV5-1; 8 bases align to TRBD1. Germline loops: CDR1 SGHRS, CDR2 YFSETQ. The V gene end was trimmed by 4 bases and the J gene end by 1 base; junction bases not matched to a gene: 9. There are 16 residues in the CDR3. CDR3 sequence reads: CASSVTGTGPNTEAFF. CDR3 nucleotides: TGCGCCAGCAGCGTGACCGGGACAGGCCCGAACACTGAAGCTTTCTTT.

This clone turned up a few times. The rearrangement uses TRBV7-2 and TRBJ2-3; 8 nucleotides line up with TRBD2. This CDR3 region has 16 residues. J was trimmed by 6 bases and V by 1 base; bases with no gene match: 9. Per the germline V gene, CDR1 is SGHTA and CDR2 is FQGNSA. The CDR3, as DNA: TGTGCCAGCAGCTTAGGCGGAGCGGGGGCGAGGGATACGCAGTATTTT. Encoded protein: CASSLGGAGARDTQYF. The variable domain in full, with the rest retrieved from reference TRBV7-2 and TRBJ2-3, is GAGVSQSPSNKVTEKGKDVELRCDPISGHTALYWYRQSLGQGLEFLIYFQGNSAPDKSGLPSDRFSAERTGGSVSTLTIQRTQQEDSAVYLCASSLGGAGARDTQYFGPGTRLTVL.